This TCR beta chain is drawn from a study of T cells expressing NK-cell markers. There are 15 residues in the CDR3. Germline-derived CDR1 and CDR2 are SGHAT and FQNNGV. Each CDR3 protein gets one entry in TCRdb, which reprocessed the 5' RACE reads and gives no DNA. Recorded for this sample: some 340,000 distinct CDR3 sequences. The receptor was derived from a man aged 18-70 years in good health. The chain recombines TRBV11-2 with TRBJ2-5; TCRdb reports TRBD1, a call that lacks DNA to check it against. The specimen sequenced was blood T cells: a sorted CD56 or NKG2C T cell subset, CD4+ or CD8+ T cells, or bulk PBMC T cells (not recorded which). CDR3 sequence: CASSRPRQGMETQYF.